This T cell receptor beta chain was sequenced for a study of CD8 T cells in Susac syndrome. TCR beta sequencing was performed on blood CD8+ and CD4+ T cells. Controls matched for sex and age were healthy donors. Negative magnetic isolation gave CD8+ and CD4+ cells; FACS enriched CD8+ TEMRA. The V gene's germline CDR1 is GTSNPN and CDR2 SVGIG (reference sequence). The CDR3 covers 15 residues. J was trimmed by 6 bases and V by 1 base; bases with no gene match: 8. The RNA, roughly 0.45 to 1 ug, was put through reverse transcription using random hexamers. It was immunoSEQ multiplex PCR that amplified TCR beta CDR3 across 54 Vbeta and 13 Jbeta. TCRdb reanalysed the immunoSEQ multiplex PCR reads using MiXCR and keeps one entry per CDR3 protein. The sample carries 65,000 to 75,000 distinct CDR3 sequences, roughly 94% recorded once.

This sequence was found in a human donor in good health. The material sequenced was CD8+ T cells from PBMCs. The rearrangement uses TRBV30 and TRBJ1-4, with 7 bases aligning to TRBD1. CDR3 loop: CAWSALEGGDEKLFF. CDR3 DNA: TGTGCCTGGAGTGCATTAGAAGGGGGCGATGAAAAACTGTTTTTT.